Shown below are 19 T cell receptor beta chains from a single sample sequenced in a study of blood T cells in healthy people across ages. Sample-barcoded 5' priming and a J-beta primer mix drove a second PCR of roughly 7 to 11 cycles. TCRdb recomputed calls from the 5' RACE reads with MiXCR, one row per CDR3 protein. Counted here are hundreds of thousands of distinct CDR3 sequences, approximately 21% occurring once; the ten biggest clones make up roughly 3.4%. The specimen was blood. Source of these receptors: a man between 70 and 80 years old in good health.

This clonotype was counted once. The J gene is TRBJ2-7, the V gene TRBV4-1, with D perhaps matching TRBD2 (5 bases). The CDR3 is 14 amino acids. From germline, CDR1 is MGHRA and CDR2 YSYEKL. V lost 1 base and J lost 6, with 13 bases in between. DNA for the CDR3: TGCGCCAGCAGCCAAGTAGGTCTAGCAGGCGAGCAGTACTTC. Translated: CASSQVGLAGEQYF.

The rearrangement links TRBV2 to TRBJ2-7; 10 bases match TRBD2. The closer fit of TRBJ2-5 to the DNA end suggests the J call may be wrong. CDR3 length: 17 residues. The germline V gene has CDR1 SNHLY and CDR2 FYNNEI. The CDR3 spells CASTRSASGRAGETQYF. The CDR3 coding sequence is TGTGCCAGCACTAGATCTGCTAGCGGGAGAGCGGGGGAGACCCAGTACTTC.

The gene calls are TRBV6-1 and TRBJ2-1; D unclear. Trimming shortened V by 8 bases and J by 11 bases, and 16 bases separated the two germline ends. Germline V gene data show CDR1 as MNHNS and CDR2 as SASEGT. This CDR3 region has 12 residues. For the CDR3, the DNA is TGTGCCAGCGGAGAATTTCTGTTGCAGCAGTTCTTC. It specifies CASGEFLLQQFF.

The V and J genes are TRBV20-1 and TRBJ2-7, with 11 bases identical to TRBD2. Trimming removed 1 base from V and 5 bases from J; junction bases left unmatched: 1. Germline CDR1 is DFQATT and CDR2 is SNEGSKA (reference sequence). This CDR3 spans 13 amino acids. CDR3 sequence: CSARGLAGNEQYF. Here the CDR3 DNA reads TGCAGTGCTAGAGGACTAGCGGGAAACGAGCAGTACTTC.

This chain connects TRBV18 to TRBJ2-7, with 7 bases that match TRBD1. The CDR3 extends over 15 amino acids. Germline trimming cut 6 bases from V and 4 bases from J; bases unmatched to any gene: 12. CDR1 is KGHSH, CDR2 LQKENI, per germline. The CDR3 sequence is CASSLDREDPYEQYF. The CDR3 nucleotides are TGTGCCAGCTCGCTCGACAGGGAAGATCCTTACGAGCAGTACTTC.

This chain connects TRBV3-1 to TRBJ2-3; no definite D call. This CDR3 has 12 amino acids. Germline-derived CDR1 and CDR2 are LGHDT and YNNKEL (reference sequence). The V end lost 1 base, the J end lost 10 bases, and 9 bases lay between the germline ends. CDR3 in DNA: TGTGCCAGCAGCCAAGGGGCTAGAGCGCAGTATTTT. The encoded protein is CASSQGARAQYF.

This clonotype appeared a few times. V is TRBV20-1 and J is TRBJ2-5; D possibly corresponds to TRBD1 (6 bases). Trimming took off 7 bases at V and 4 bases at J, with 10 bases between the two ends. The V gene's germline CDR1 is DFQATT and CDR2 SNEGSKA (reference sequence). The CDR3 spans 11 residues. CDR3 region: CSVTGRETQYF. DNA for the CDR3: TGCAGTGTTACAGGGAGAGAGACCCAGTACTTC.

The V gene is TRBV11-2, the J gene TRBJ1-5; no definite D call. V gave up 3 bases and J gave up 0 bases, with 21 bases separating them. Germline CDR1 is SGHAT and CDR2 is FQNNGV. This CDR3 comprises 19 residues. CDR3 loop: CASSFSGGRQCYSNQPQHF. The CDR3 DNA reads TGTGCCAGCAGCTTTTCCGGCGGCAGACAATGCTATAGCAATCAGCCCCAGCATTTT. Together with reference TRBV11-2 and TRBJ1-5, the CDR3 gives the full variable domain: EAGVAQSPRYKIIEKRQSVAFWCNPISGHATLYWYQQILGQGPKLLIQFQNNGVVDDSQLPKDRFSAERLKGVDSTLKIQPAKLEDSAVYLCASSFSGGRQCYSNQPQHFGDGTRLSIL.

The J gene is TRBJ1-5, the V gene TRBV20-1; no clear D. CDR3 length: 13 amino acids. V was trimmed by 1 base and J by 10 bases, leaving 14 bases between them. Per germline, CDR1 DFQATT and CDR2 SNEGSKA (reference sequence). CDR3 sequence (DNA): TGCAGTGCTAGAGGGGGAGGCGTCCTACCCCAGCATTTT. This sequence encodes CSARGGGVLPQHF.

This sequence joins TRBV18 and TRBJ2-5, with 10 positions matching TRBD2. After removal of 5 bases from V and 7 bases from J, the junction contained 10 bases not matched to a gene. The length of the CDR3 is 15 residues. CDR1 and CDR2 from the germline V gene are KGHSH and LQKENI. This CDR3 is CASSAIAGGDGTQYF. CDR3 nucleotides: TGTGCCAGCTCAGCAATAGCGGGAGGAGACGGGACCCAGTACTTC.

As regards this clonotype: A read error may explain this, as a much larger clone is one base away. The chain has TRBV12-3 or TRBV12-4 and TRBJ2-7; D unresolved. This CDR3 has 10 amino acids. V was cut by 3 bases and J by 5 bases, with 2 bases left in between. This CDR3 reads CASSLDEQYF. The CDR3 bases are TGTGCCAGCAGTTTGGACGAGCAGTACTTC.

As concerns this clonotype: One end of the junction fails to match germline, which may point to a read error. V and J are TRBV20-1 and TRBJ2-1; no clear D gene. Germline V gene lookup returns CDR1 DFQATT and CDR2 SNEGSKA (reference sequence). The CDR3 is made up of 15 amino acids. This CDR3 is CSARLTGRSYNEQLF. The CDR3 DNA reads TGCAGTGCCCGACTTACGGGTCGCTCCTACAATGAGCAGCTCTTC.

As concerns this clonotype: A read error may be the cause here, since a much bigger clone is one base away. CDR3 nucleotides: TGTGCCAGCAGCCTAACTACCGCCCTATACGATGAGCAGTTCTTC. This encodes CASSLTTALYDEQFF. The chain employs TRBV7-9 and TRBJ2-1; D is unresolved. V lost 5 bases, J lost 8 bases, and 19 bases lay in between. From germline, CDR1 is SEHNR and CDR2 FQNEAQ (reference sequence). The CDR3 extends over 15 amino acids. Filled out from reference TRBV7-9 and TRBJ2-1, the complete variable domain reads DTGVSQNPRHKITKRGQNVTFRCDPISEHNRLYWYRQTLGQGPEFLTYFQNEAQLEKSRLLSDRFSAERPKGSFSTLEIQRTEQGDSAMYLCASSLTTALYDEQFFGPGTRLTVL.

This clonotype has at least ten counts. A junction boundary mismatches the germline segment, possibly from a read error. CDR3 residues: CSARGAGTSGRAIVFF. The CDR3 nucleotides are TGCAGTGCTAGGGGTGCGGGGACTAGCGGGAGGGCCATTGTGTTCTTC. J is TRBJ2-5 and V is TRBV20-1; TRBD2 agrees at 16 bases. This CDR3 is 16 amino acids long. In germline, CDR1 is DFQATT, CDR2 SNEGSKA (reference sequence).

This clonotype came up a few times. The genes are TRBV4-1 and TRBJ2-1; 12 nucleotides line up with TRBD2. The CDR3 totals 16 residues. V shed 3 bases, J shed 7 bases, and the junction held 7 bases outside the gene matches. CDR1 is MGHRA and CDR2 is YSYEKL in the germline V gene. CDR3: CASSHRKTSGRNEQFF. The DNA for the CDR3 is TGCGCCAGCAGCCACCGGAAGACTAGCGGGAGAAATGAGCAGTTCTTC.

The chain carries TRBV7-9 and TRBJ2-1; D unresolved. The length of the CDR3 is 13 residues. From germline, CDR1 is SEHNR and CDR2 FQNEAQ (reference sequence). The V end was cut by 5 bases, the J end by 10 bases, with 15 bases between. CDR3 nucleotide sequence: TGTGCCAGCAGCCAAACTGGGCTCTGGGAGCAGTTCTTC. Translating it yields CASSQTGLWEQFF.

To note about this clonotype: Because the CDR3 is missing its conserved closing phenylalanine or tryptophan, this is likely a read error. The DNA is omitted, as the CDR3 cannot be located on it reliably, and the CDR3 follows TCRdb's listing. The chain employs TRBV5-6 and TRBJ2-7; TRBD2, the D gene given by the table, was not confirmed from the DNA. The V gene's germline CDR1 is SGHDT and CDR2 YYEEEE. The CDR3 comprises 14 residues, both ends counted. CDR3 sequence: CASNLRTSGRAIEL.

The rearrangement links TRBV19 to TRBJ2-3; possible D gene TRBD2, 6 bases. CDR1 and CDR2 (germline): LNHDA, SQIVND (reference sequence). V shed 3 bases and J shed 0 bases, with 10 bases lying between them. CDR3 length: 15 residues. For the CDR3, the DNA is TGTGCCAGTAGTATGGCGGGAACTAGCACAGATACGCAGTATTTT. It specifies CASSMAGTSTDTQYF.

The rearrangement links TRBV6-1 to TRBJ2-2; D perhaps matches TRBD1 (6 bases). Germline lookup yields CDR1 MNHNS and CDR2 SASEGT. The length of the CDR3 is 14 residues. Trimming pared 7 bases from V and 5 bases from J, leaving 14 bases between. CDR3 in DNA: TGTGCCAGCACTACAGGGCGGTGGACCGGGGAGCTGTTTTTT. It yields the protein CASTTGRWTGELFF.